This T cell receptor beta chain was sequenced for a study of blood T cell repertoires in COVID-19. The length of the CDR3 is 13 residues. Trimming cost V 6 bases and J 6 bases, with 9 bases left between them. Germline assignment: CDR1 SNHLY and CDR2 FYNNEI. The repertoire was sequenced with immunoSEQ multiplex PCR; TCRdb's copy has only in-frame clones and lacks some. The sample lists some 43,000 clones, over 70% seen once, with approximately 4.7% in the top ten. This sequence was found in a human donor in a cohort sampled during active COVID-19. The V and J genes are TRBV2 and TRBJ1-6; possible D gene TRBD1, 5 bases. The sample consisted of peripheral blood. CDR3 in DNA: TGTGCCAGCAGGACAGATTCTAATTCACCCCTCCACTTT. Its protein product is CASRTDSNSPLHF.